The rows below give T cell receptor beta chains drawn from one sample of a study of metastatic and nonmetastatic thyroid tumors. TCRdb reprocessed the PCR reads using MiXCR. The data show about 40,000 clones, approximately 16% seen once. The sequencing input was blood. The receptors shown here come from a female donor with papillary thyroid cancer or a benign thyroid nodule (not recorded which). Some clones in this sample may be carry-over from other donors' samples. CDR3s include the opening cysteine and the closing phenylalanine or tryptophan. The order of the fields is D gene, CDR3 length, V gene, clone size, J gene, CDR3 protein, CDR3 DNA. D genes are given only for firm matches. Size is stated for part of the rows, as once, few or many counts, or as a class when the clone is expanded.

d_gene: -
len: 12
v_gene: TRBV11-3
abundance: many
j_gene: TRBJ2-3
CDR3aa: CASSPEGDTQYF
CDR3nt: TGTGCCAGCAGCCCGGAGGGGGATACGCAGTATTTT

d_gene: TRBD1
len: 14
v_gene: TRBV6-1
abundance: many
j_gene: TRBJ1-4
CDR3aa: CASSSGQTGEKLFF
CDR3nt: TGTGCCAGCAGCTCGGGACAGACAGGTGAAAAACTGTTTTTT

d_gene: TRBD2
len: 16
v_gene: TRBV7-3
abundance: many
j_gene: TRBJ2-2
CDR3aa: CASSFLAGASTGELFF
CDR3nt: TGTGCCAGCAGCTTTTTAGCGGGAGCAAGCACCGGGGAGCTGTTTTTT

d_gene: -
len: 12
v_gene: TRBV28
abundance: few
j_gene: TRBJ1-5
CDR3aa: CASSPSNQQQHF
CDR3nt: TGTGCCAGCAGTCCCTCGAATCAGCAACAGCATTTT

d_gene: TRBD2
len: 16
v_gene: TRBV10-2
abundance: many
j_gene: TRBJ2-2
CDR3aa: CASSEKASGSSGELFF
CDR3nt: TGCGCCAGCAGTGAGAAGGCTAGCGGGAGTTCCGGGGAGCTGTTTTTT

d_gene: -
len: 15
v_gene: TRBV4-1
abundance: -
j_gene: TRBJ2-2
CDR3aa: CAGRAAGMNTGELFF
CDR3nt: TGCGCCGGGCGGGCGGCGGGGATGAACACCGGGGAGCTGTTTTTT

d_gene: TRBD2
len: 15
v_gene: TRBV6-1
abundance: -
j_gene: TRBJ2-1
CDR3aa: CASSETSGRASYQFF
CDR3nt: TGTGCCAGCAGTGAGACTAGCGGGAGGGCCAGTTATCAGTTCTTC

d_gene: -
len: 15
v_gene: TRBV5-4
abundance: many
j_gene: TRBJ1-1
CDR3aa: CASSRSGSSGTEAFF
CDR3nt: TGTGCCAGCAGCCGGTCGGGAAGTTCAGGCACTGAAGCTTTCTTT

d_gene: -
len: 15
v_gene: TRBV30
abundance: many
j_gene: TRBJ2-1
CDR3aa: CAWRGGESSYNEQFF
CDR3nt: TGTGCCTGGAGGGGGGGAGAGAGCTCCTACAATGAGCAGTTCTTC

d_gene: -
len: 17
v_gene: TRBV28
abundance: few
j_gene: TRBJ2-6
CDR3aa: CATLDWTIFSGANVLTF
CDR3nt: TGTGCCACCCTAGACTGGACTATATTCTCTGGGGCCAACGTCCTTACTTTC

d_gene: TRBD1
len: 14
v_gene: TRBV5-1
abundance: many
j_gene: TRBJ2-2
CDR3aa: CASTLHRGTGELFF
CDR3nt: TGCGCCAGCACACTCCACAGGGGAACCGGGGAGCTGTTTTTT

d_gene: TRBD2
len: 13
v_gene: TRBV27
abundance: few
j_gene: TRBJ2-7
CDR3aa: CASIPLEGGEQYF
CDR3nt: TGTGCCAGCATCCCCCTTGAGGGAGGGGAGCAGTACTTC

d_gene: -
len: 12
v_gene: TRBV6-1
abundance: few
j_gene: TRBJ2-1
CDR3aa: CASSESVLDQFF
CDR3nt: TGTGCCAGCAGTGAATCCGTACTTGATCAGTTCTTC

d_gene: -
len: 16
v_gene: TRBV5-1
abundance: -
j_gene: TRBJ2-7
CDR3aa: CASSLRVGQWSYEQYF
CDR3nt: TGCGCCAGCAGCTTGAGGGTGGGGCAGTGGTCCTACGAGCAGTACTTC

d_gene: TRBD1
len: 13
v_gene: TRBV6-1
abundance: many
j_gene: TRBJ1-1
CDR3aa: CASRLGQGFEAFF
CDR3nt: TGTGCCAGCAGACTAGGACAGGGGTTTGAAGCTTTCTTT

d_gene: TRBD2
len: 15
v_gene: TRBV5-6
abundance: many
j_gene: TRBJ2-1
CDR3aa: CASSWTSGRWDEQFF
CDR3nt: TGTGCCAGCAGCTGGACTAGCGGGAGGTGGGATGAGCAGTTCTTC

d_gene: -
len: 12
v_gene: TRBV6-1
abundance: -
j_gene: TRBJ2-7
CDR3aa: CASSESKYEQYF
CDR3nt: TGTGCCAGCAGTGAATCGAAGTACGAGCAGTACTTC

d_gene: -
len: 14
v_gene: TRBV7-9
abundance: many
j_gene: TRBJ2-3
CDR3aa: CASSLKVKSVTQYF
CDR3nt: TGTGCCAGCAGCTTAAAGGTAAAATCAGTTACGCAGTATTTT

d_gene: -
len: 16
v_gene: TRBV11-1
abundance: many
j_gene: TRBJ2-3
CDR3aa: CASSPKVMARTDTQYF
CDR3nt: TGTGCCAGCAGCCCAAAAGTTATGGCTCGGACAGATACGCAGTATTTT

d_gene: -
len: 14
v_gene: TRBV5-1
abundance: -
j_gene: TRBJ2-7
CDR3aa: CASSLGTGAYEQYF
CDR3nt: TGCGCCAGCAGCTTAGGGACTGGAGCCTACGAGCAGTACTTC

d_gene: TRBD1
len: 16
v_gene: TRBV19
abundance: many
j_gene: TRBJ2-2
CDR3aa: CASSKNGQGAVGELFF
CDR3nt: TGTGCCAGTAGTAAAAACGGACAGGGGGCCGTCGGGGAGCTGTTTTTT

d_gene: -
len: 17
v_gene: TRBV2
abundance: many
j_gene: TRBJ2-6
CDR3aa: CASSAGGFFSGANVLTF
CDR3nt: TGTGCCAGCAGTGCTGGCGGTTTTTTTTCTGGGGCCAACGTCCTGACTTTC

d_gene: -
len: 15
v_gene: TRBV7-3
abundance: many
j_gene: TRBJ2-3
CDR3aa: CASSQFGGSTDTQYF
CDR3nt: TGTGCCAGCAGTCAATTCGGCGGTAGCACAGATACGCAGTATTTT

d_gene: -
len: 14
v_gene: TRBV11-3
abundance: many
j_gene: TRBJ1-1
CDR3aa: CASSLGGAGTEAFF
CDR3nt: TGTGCCAGCAGCTTAGGGGGGGCTGGCACTGAAGCTTTCTTT

d_gene: -
len: 14
v_gene: TRBV28
abundance: many
j_gene: TRBJ1-5
CDR3aa: CASSFFSSNQPQHF
CDR3nt: TGTGCCAGCAGTTTTTTTAGTAGCAATCAGCCCCAGCATTTT

d_gene: -
len: 15
v_gene: TRBV6-1
abundance: medium-sized
j_gene: TRBJ1-4
CDR3aa: CASSPGGGRNEKLFF
CDR3nt: TGTGCCAGCAGTCCCGGCGGGGGACGGAATGAAAAACTGTTTTTT

d_gene: TRBD2
len: 13
v_gene: TRBV20-1
abundance: many
j_gene: TRBJ2-3
CDR3aa: CSASGTSGDAQYF
CDR3nt: TGCAGTGCTAGCGGGACTAGTGGAGATGCGCAGTATTTT

d_gene: -
len: 15
v_gene: TRBV6-1
abundance: medium-sized
j_gene: TRBJ1-6
CDR3aa: CASSPVAEVNSPLHF
CDR3nt: TGTGCCAGCAGCCCCGTGGCCGAGGTTAATTCACCCCTCCACTTT

d_gene: TRBD1
len: 14
v_gene: TRBV30
abundance: -
j_gene: TRBJ2-7
CDR3aa: CAWSVGQGDYEQYF
CDR3nt: TGTGCCTGGAGTGTGGGACAGGGGGACTACGAGCAGTACTTC

d_gene: -
len: 12
v_gene: TRBV10-3
abundance: many
j_gene: TRBJ1-5
CDR3aa: CAISDRNQPQHF
CDR3nt: TGTGCCATCAGTGATAGAAATCAGCCCCAGCATTTT

d_gene: -
len: 12
v_gene: TRBV10-1
abundance: few
j_gene: TRBJ1-5
CDR3aa: CASIESVQPQHF
CDR3nt: TGCGCCAGCATTGAGTCAGTTCAGCCCCAGCATTTT

d_gene: -
len: 16
v_gene: TRBV6-1
abundance: many
j_gene: TRBJ1-4
CDR3aa: CASSEAKFATNEKLFF
CDR3nt: TGTGCCAGCAGTGAAGCGAAGTTTGCAACTAATGAAAAACTGTTTTTT

d_gene: -
len: 11
v_gene: TRBV27
abundance: many
j_gene: TRBJ1-1
CDR3aa: CASSQGIEAFF
CDR3nt: TGTGCCAGCAGCCAGGGGATTGAAGCTTTCTTT

d_gene: TRBD1
len: 14
v_gene: TRBV6-1
abundance: many
j_gene: TRBJ2-5
CDR3aa: CASSPTGGWETQYF
CDR3nt: TGTGCCAGCAGCCCTACAGGGGGCTGGGAGACCCAGTACTTC

d_gene: TRBD1
len: 16
v_gene: TRBV9
abundance: many
j_gene: TRBJ1-3
CDR3aa: CASNTGQALSGNTIYF
CDR3nt: TGTGCCAGCAACACGGGACAGGCTTTGTCTGGAAACACCATATATTTT

d_gene: TRBD1
len: 16
v_gene: TRBV5-1
abundance: many
j_gene: TRBJ1-2
CDR3aa: CASSFTGTGIGYGYTF
CDR3nt: TGCGCCAGCAGCTTTACCGGGACAGGGATCGGCTATGGCTACACCTTC

d_gene: -
len: 14
v_gene: TRBV24-1
abundance: many
j_gene: TRBJ2-1
CDR3aa: CATSEPNRANEQFF
CDR3nt: TGTGCCACCAGTGAACCCAACAGGGCCAATGAGCAGTTCTTC

d_gene: TRBD1
len: 15
v_gene: TRBV24-1
abundance: many
j_gene: TRBJ2-2
CDR3aa: CATSGVQGAFGELFF
CDR3nt: TGTGCCACCAGTGGGGTTCAGGGGGCGTTCGGGGAGCTGTTTTTT

d_gene: -
len: 15
v_gene: TRBV28
abundance: many
j_gene: TRBJ2-7
CDR3aa: CASSPGSLSSYEQYF
CDR3nt: TGTGCCAGCAGTCCAGGTTCCTTAAGCTCCTACGAGCAGTACTTC

d_gene: -
len: 15
v_gene: TRBV12-3/TRBV12-4
abundance: -
j_gene: TRBJ1-5
CDR3aa: CASIPARASGQPQHF
CDR3nt: TGTGCCAGCATCCCCGCCCGTGCCTCGGGGCAGCCCCAGCATTTT

d_gene: -
len: 11
v_gene: TRBV14
abundance: many
j_gene: TRBJ1-1
CDR3aa: CASSHSTEAFF
CDR3nt: TGTGCCAGCAGCCATTCTACTGAAGCTTTCTTT

d_gene: -
len: 13
v_gene: TRBV29-1
abundance: many
j_gene: TRBJ1-1
CDR3aa: CSVTGVANTEAFF
CDR3nt: TGCAGCGTAACAGGAGTCGCGAACACTGAAGCTTTCTTT

d_gene: -
len: 13
v_gene: TRBV20-1
abundance: many
j_gene: TRBJ2-1
CDR3aa: CSARDHRRNEQFF
CDR3nt: TGCAGTGCTAGAGATCACAGGAGAAATGAGCAGTTCTTC

d_gene: -
len: 15
v_gene: TRBV5-6
abundance: -
j_gene: TRBJ1-1
CDR3aa: CASSLAGALYTEAFF
CDR3nt: TGTGCCAGCAGCTTGGCAGGGGCTCTTTACACTGAAGCTTTCTTT

d_gene: -
len: 13
v_gene: TRBV5-1
abundance: -
j_gene: TRBJ1-2
CDR3aa: CASSETTSYVYTF
CDR3nt: TGCGCCAGCAGTGAGACAACGAGCTATGTCTACACCTTC